These T cell receptor beta chains were read from a single sample in a study of tumor-infiltrating lymphocytes in oesophageal squamous cell carcinoma. From the PCR reads, TCRdb called clonotypes with MiXCR, one entry per CDR3 protein. The sample includes about 15,000 distinct CDR3 sequences, around 50% of them seen just once. The sequencing input was esophageal tumor tissue. The source of these receptors is a male donor with esophageal squamous cell carcinoma. CDR3s include the opening cysteine and the closing phenylalanine or tryptophan. The D gene is left open where the match is weak. Not all rows give a size; the values are once, few, many and, for expanded clones, a class.

TRBJ2-5 - TRBD1 TRBV7-8 14 TGTGCCAGCAGCCAAGGGACAGGGAGGGAGACCCAGTACTTC CASSQGTGRETQYF
TRBJ1-1 - TRBD1 TRBV11-1 14 TGTGCCAGCAGCCCTGAAGGGACAGGGTCCGACGCTTTCTTT CASSPEGTGSDAFF
TRBJ1-1 - TRBD1 TRBV6-6 15 TGTGCCAGCAGTTACTCATGGACAGGTAACACTGAAGCTTTCTTT CASSYSWTGNTEAFF
TRBJ2-1 - TRBD2 TRBV2 16 TGTGCCAGCAGTAGTCGCTCTAGCGGTATTACCTACGAGCAGTTCTTC CASSSRSSGITYEQFF
TRBJ2-2 once TRBD1 TRBV7-3 13 TGTGCCAGCAGCCCCCAGGGGGCCGGGGAGCTGTTTTTT CASSPQGAGELFF
TRBJ2-7 once TRBD2 TRBV2 12 TGTGCCAGCATAGGGAGGGCCTACGAGCAGTACTTC CASIGRAYEQYF
TRBJ1-1 many TRBD1 TRBV6-2/TRBV6-3 15 TGTGCCAGCAGTAACGGACAGGGGTGGAACACTGAAGCTTTCTTT CASSNGQGWNTEAFF
TRBJ2-3 - - TRBV7-8 14 TGTGCCAGCAGCCGACTAACTAGCACAGATACGCAGTATTTT CASSRLTSTDTQYF
TRBJ2-1 medium-sized TRBD1 TRBV12-3/TRBV12-4 14 TGTGCCAGCAGTTTTGGGGACAGGGTCAATGAGCAGTTCTTC CASSFGDRVNEQFF
TRBJ2-5 - - TRBV19 15 TGTGCCAGTAGTATCCGGGCGGAACGCCAAGAGACCCAGTACTTC CASSIRAERQETQYF
TRBJ2-1 - TRBD2 TRBV27 15 TGTGCCAGCAGTTCCGGGACTAGCTTATACAATGAGCAGTTCTTC CASSSGTSLYNEQFF
TRBJ2-1 - - TRBV7-2 14 TGTGCCAGCAGCTTAGAGGGCAGCTACAATGAGCAGTTCTTC CASSLEGSYNEQFF
TRBJ2-1 many - TRBV6-1 12 TGTGCCAGCAGCTCGGGATTTGGTGAGCAGTTCTTC CASSSGFGEQFF
TRBJ1-4 medium-sized - TRBV7-2 16 TGTGCCAGCAGCTTAGCGCTAGGGCGATCTAATGAAAAACTGTTTTTT CASSLALGRSNEKLFF
TRBJ2-1 - TRBD2 TRBV7-8 15 TGTGCCAGCAGCTTAGGGGGAGGGTCCTACAATGAGCAGTTCTTC CASSLGGGSYNEQFF
TRBJ2-6 - - TRBV11-3 15 TGTGCCAGCAGCTTAGGTGATAAGCGGGCCAACGTCCTGACTTTC CASSLGDKRANVLTF
TRBJ2-1 - - TRBV7-9 15 TGTGCCAGCAGCTTACTCTTGCTATCCTACAATGAGCAGTTCTTC CASSLLLLSYNEQFF
TRBJ2-5 - TRBD1 TRBV5-4 15 TGTGCCAGCAGCGGCCGGGGACAGACCCAAGAGACCCAGTACTTC CASSGRGQTQETQYF
TRBJ2-6 - - TRBV7-2 14 TGTGCCAGCAGCCGAAACTCTGGGGCCAACGTCCTGACTTTC CASSRNSGANVLTF
TRBJ1-6 - TRBD1 TRBV6-2/TRBV6-3 15 TGTGCCAGCAGTTACGTAGGGGGCTGGAATTCACCCCTCCACTTT CASSYVGGWNSPLHF
TRBJ2-5 - - TRBV7-2 14 TGTGCCAGCAGCAGGGGACACCCCCAAGAGACCCAGTACTTC CASSRGHPQETQYF
TRBJ2-7 medium-sized TRBD2 TRBV7-9 16 TGTGCCAGCAGCCCGCGGACTAGCGGGAGGAATGTTGAGCAGTACTTC CASSPRTSGRNVEQYF
TRBJ2-1 few - TRBV7-8 16 TGTGCCAGCAGCCATCCGGGTGGAGGGGGAGACAATGAGCAGTTCTTC CASSHPGGGGDNEQFF
TRBJ1-2 - - TRBV28 14 TGTGCCAGTCGGCAAGGGGGAACGAACTATGGCTACACCTTC CASRQGGTNYGYTF
TRBJ2-7 many TRBD1 TRBV6-1 14 TGTGCCAGCAGGTACAGACAGGGCTCCTACGAGCAGTACTTC CASRYRQGSYEQYF
TRBJ2-5 - - TRBV7-8 14 TGTGCCAGCAGCTTAGCTAGGGGGCAAGAGACCCAGTACTTC CASSLARGQETQYF
TRBJ2-6 many - TRBV15 15 TGTGCCACCAGCAGAGATCGGAATGGGGCCAACGTCCTGACTTTC CATSRDRNGANVLTF
TRBJ2-1 many - TRBV7-6 16 TGTGCCAGCAGCTTTTTAACGGGAGACTCCTACAATGAGCAGTTCTTC CASSFLTGDSYNEQFF
TRBJ1-2 - - TRBV6-1 17 TGTGCCAGCAGCCGGGAAGTTGGGGACCTAGCTAACTATGGCTACACCTTC CASSREVGDLANYGYTF
TRBJ2-4 few - TRBV28 13 TGTGCCAGCCTCAGTTCAGACAAAAACATTCAGTACTTC CASLSSDKNIQYF
TRBJ2-1 - TRBD2 TRBV7-9 15 TGTGCCAGCAGCTTCGGTCTAGCGGGACGGGGTGAGCAGTTCTTC CASSFGLAGRGEQFF
TRBJ2-5 few TRBD2 TRBV12-3/TRBV12-4 14 TGTGCCAGCAGACTAACTAGCGGCCAAGAGACCCAGTACTTC CASRLTSGQETQYF
TRBJ2-2 - - TRBV7-2 13 TGTGCCAGCACGGAGCAAAACACCGGGGAGCTGTTTTTT CASTEQNTGELFF
TRBJ2-7 - - TRBV11-2 18 TGTGCCAGCAGCTTACAAAAAGGGGGGGGACTCCTGCACTACGAGCAGTACTTC CASSLQKGGGLLHYEQYF
TRBJ2-5 - - TRBV24-1 15 TGTGCCACCAGGGGTGAGGGGGTCGGGCAAGAGACCCAGTACTTC CATRGEGVGQETQYF
TRBJ2-7 - - TRBV7-6 13 TGTGCCAGCAGCTTAAATGTGGCCTACGAGCAGTACTTC CASSLNVAYEQYF
TRBJ2-5 - TRBD2 TRBV12-3/TRBV12-4 18 TGTGCCAGCAGCTCCCCGGGGGGACTAGCGGGACTTGGAGAGACCCAGTACTTC CASSSPGGLAGLGETQYF
TRBJ2-4 medium-sized - TRBV7-2 16 TGTGCCAGCAGCCTTAACAGGGCGGTAGCCAAAAACATTCAGTACTTC CASSLNRAVAKNIQYF
TRBJ2-3 - TRBD2 TRBV6-5 14 TGCGCCAGCATCCGGACTAGCGGGGGAGATACGCAGTATTTT CASIRTSGGDTQYF
TRBJ2-1 - TRBD2 TRBV9 18 TGTGCCAGCAGCGCCCGTGGGGGGACTAGCGGAGGCTACAATGAGCAGTTCTTC CASSARGGTSGGYNEQFF
TRBJ2-5 - - TRBV7-3 15 TGTGCCAGCAGCTTAGCTTCCGGGAACCAAGAGACCCAGTACTTC CASSLASGNQETQYF
TRBJ2-1 - TRBD2 TRBV7-2 15 TGTGCCAGCAGCTTATACCCTAGCGGAGGCAATGAGCAGTTCTTC CASSLYPSGGNEQFF
TRBJ2-5 - - TRBV5-1 17 TGCGCCAGCAGCTTGGTGGGTTGGGGCGCAGGGGAAGAGACCCAGTACTTC CASSLVGWGAGEETQYF
TRBJ2-7 - - TRBV11-2 11 TGTGCCAGCAGCTTAAACCACGAGCAGTACTTC CASSLNHEQYF
TRBJ2-3 few TRBD2 TRBV30 15 TGTGCCTGGAGTTCTCGCGGACTAGCGTCAGATACGCAGTATTTT CAWSSRGLASDTQYF
TRBJ2-2 - TRBD1 TRBV10-3 15 TGTGCCATCAGTGAGCCAGGGGGCATAACCGGGGAGCTGTTTTTT CAISEPGGITGELFF
TRBJ2-1 large TRBD2 TRBV7-2 15 TGTGCCAGCAGCTCCGTAGCGGGGGATTACAATGAGCAGTTCTTC CASSSVAGDYNEQFF
TRBJ2-7 many TRBD1 TRBV10-3 15 TGTGCCATCAGTGAGGCGGCAGGGGGCATTTACGAGCAGTACTTC CAISEAAGGIYEQYF
TRBJ2-5 - - TRBV12-3/TRBV12-4 13 TGTGCCGTGGGGACAAGTTTTAATTCACCCCTCCACTTC CAVGTSFNSPLHF
TRBJ2-1 few TRBD2 TRBV7-2 15 TGTGCCAGCAGCTGGGGGGGACTAGCGGGGAATGAGCAGTTCTTC CASSWGGLAGNEQFF
TRBJ2-7 - - TRBV12-3/TRBV12-4 11 TGTGCCAGCAGCGAATACAATGAGCAGTACTTC CASSEYNEQYF
TRBJ1-1 few - TRBV7-3 15 TGTGCCAGCAGCTTCTCTTTCAGAAACGAAGCTGAAGCTTTCTTT CASSFSFRNEAEAFF
TRBJ1-4 - - TRBV6-8 10 TGTGCCAGCAGTTACTCGCGGCCACCCTTT CASSYSRPPF
TRBJ2-7 many - TRBV7-3 14 TGTGCCAGCAGCTTAACGTTATCCATCCATGAGCAGTACTTC CASSLTLSIHEQYF
TRBJ2-1 - - TRBV7-6 16 TGTGCCAGCAGCCCAAAACAGAATAGCATTTACAATGAGCAGTTCTTC CASSPKQNSIYNEQFF
TRBJ2-5 - - TRBV7-4 13 TGTGCCAGCAACGAGGGGGTCCAAGAGACCCAGTACTTC CASNEGVQETQYF